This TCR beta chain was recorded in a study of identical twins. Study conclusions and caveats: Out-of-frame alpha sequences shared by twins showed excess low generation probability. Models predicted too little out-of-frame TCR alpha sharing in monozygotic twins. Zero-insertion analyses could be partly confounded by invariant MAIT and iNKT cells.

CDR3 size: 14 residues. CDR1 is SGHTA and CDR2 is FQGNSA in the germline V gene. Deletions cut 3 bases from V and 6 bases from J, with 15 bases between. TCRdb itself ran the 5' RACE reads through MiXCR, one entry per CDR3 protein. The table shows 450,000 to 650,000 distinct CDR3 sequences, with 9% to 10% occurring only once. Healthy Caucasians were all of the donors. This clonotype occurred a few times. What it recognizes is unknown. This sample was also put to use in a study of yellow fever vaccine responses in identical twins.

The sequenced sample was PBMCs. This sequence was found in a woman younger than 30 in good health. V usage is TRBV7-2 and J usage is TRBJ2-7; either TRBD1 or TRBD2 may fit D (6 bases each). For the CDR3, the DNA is TGTGCCAGCAGCTTCCGGGGGCGTATGGGCGAGCAGTACTTC. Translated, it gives CASSFRGRMGEQYF. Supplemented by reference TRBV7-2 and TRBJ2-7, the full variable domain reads GAGVSQSPSNKVTEKGKDVELRCDPISGHTALYWYRQSLGQGLEFLIYFQGNSAPDKSGLPSDRFSAERTGGSVSTLTIQRTQQEDSAVYLCASSFRGRMGEQYFGPGTRLTVT.